This T cell receptor beta chain is from a study of T-cell memory formation after mild COVID-19. In its sample, this clonotype was seen a few times. Germline CDR1 and CDR2: SGHDN and FVKESK. The CDR3 covers 16 residues. Trimming stripped 3 bases from V and 12 bases from J, with 23 bases between. One entry per CDR3 protein, called by TCRdb with MiXCR from the 5' RACE reads. The sample shows over 350,000 distinct CDR3 sequences, approximately 25% of them seen only once. This receptor was obtained from an adult woman who had mild COVID-19 (a few samples of this study predate the infection). Cell type and time point are not known. The sequenced sample consisted of PBMCs or a T cell subset sorted from them (not recorded which). This chain links TRBV14 with TRBJ1-4; tentatively, D is TRBD1 (5 bases). The DNA of the CDR3 is TGTGCCAGCAGCCACGGCCCGGGCAGGGTTTGGTGTGAACTGTTTTTT. Its translation is CASSHGPGRVWCELFF.